This T cell receptor (beta chain) stems from a study of regulatory T cells in long-lasting Graves disease. General study findings and limits: Repertoires from persistent disease leaned toward TRBV28, TRBJ1-2 and TRBJ2-5.

CDR3 regions were amplified by Arm-PCR using iRepertoire HTBI primers to build TCR beta libraries. TCRdb reprocessed the multiplex PCR reads via MiXCR and lists one record per CDR3 protein. The sample yields about 470,000 distinct CDR3 sequences, roughly 20% seen once. With regard to this clonotype: Its cognate antigen is unknown. A much larger clone differs from this one at a single base, so this may be a read error.

Time point indicated: persistent/refractory GD, antithyroid drugs over 5 years with positive TRAb. PBMC-extracted RNA yielded the TCR library. The authors drew patients from an endocrinology department in Xi'an, China. The EDTA tubes were filled with approximately 10 milliliters of drawn peripheral blood. The V gene's germline CDR1 is SGHTA and CDR2 FQGNSA. The CDR3 has 16 amino acids. This receptor was taken from a female donor with Graves disease. The starting material was peripheral blood mononuclear cells (PBMCs), obtained when the disease was refractory, from a patient treated with antithyroid drugs. V is TRBV7-2 and J is TRBJ2-7, with 13 bases that match TRBD2. CDR3 amino acids: CAGSAGLAGLGGEQYF. The CDR3 DNA is TGTGCCGGCAGCGCGGGACTAGCGGGACTTGGGGGGGAGCAGTACTTC.